The next 5 T cell receptor beta chains were all read from a single sample in a study of blood T cell repertoires in COVID-19. Repertoires were generated with immunoSEQ multiplex PCR, while TCRdb's copy carries only in-frame clones and drops some. The sample has approximately 140,000 clones, approximately 84% seen once. Sequenced: peripheral blood. Receptor source: a woman older than 75 with acute or convalescent COVID-19.

This chain uses TRBV3-1 (or the pseudogene TRBV3-2) with TRBJ1-2; D is possibly TRBD1 (6 bases). Between the trimmed V and J ends, which lost 1 base and 7 bases, there was a span of 16 bases. This CDR3 is 15 amino acids long. Germline V gene lookup returns CDR1 LGHDT and CDR2 YNNKEL (reference sequence). The CDR3 loop reads CASSQGGAQGLGYTF. The DNA of the CDR3 is TGTGCCAGCAGCCAAGGAGGGGCACAGGGTCTTGGCTACACCTTC.

The V gene is TRBV7-2, the J gene TRBJ2-7; D is unresolved. Trimming pared 4 bases from V and 4 bases from J, leaving 14 bases between. The CDR3 runs to 14 residues. Germline CDR1 reads SGHTA; CDR2 reads FQGNSA. Written as DNA, the CDR3 is TGTGCCAGCAGCTCCCGAGGCGGAAATTACGAGCAGTACTTC. Translating gives CASSSRGGNYEQYF.

This chain joins TRBV18 and TRBJ1-6; TRBD1 aligns across 10 bases. Per germline, CDR1 KGHSH and CDR2 LQKENI. The CDR3 extends over 17 amino acids. The ends lost 2 bases at V and 9 bases at J; junction bases unmatched: 10. CDR3 nucleotide sequence: TGTGCCAGCTCACCAAGGGCCCAGGGACAGGGGAGTTCACCCCTCCACTTT. The encoded protein is CASSPRAQGQGSSPLHF.

The chain is built from TRBV4-2 and TRBJ2-7; TRBD2 matches 8 bases. With V trimmed by 4 bases and J by 2 bases, 7 bases remained unmatched. From germline, CDR1 is LGHNA and CDR2 YNFKEQ. CDR3 length equals 15 residues. This chain's CDR3 is CASSRLAGTPYEQYF. DNA of the CDR3: TGTGCCAGCAGCCGATTAGCGGGGACCCCCTACGAGCAGTACTTC.

A word on this clone: One junction end disagrees with the germline gene, perhaps due to a read error. The chain combines TRBV5-1 with TRBJ2-1, with TRBD2 matching over 12 bases. The CDR3 spans 17 residues. CDR1 and CDR2 from the germline V gene are SGHRS and YFSETQ. The CDR3 nucleotides are TGCGCCAGCAGCCTGACTAGCGGGGGACATTCCTACAATGAGCGGTTCTTC. This gives the protein CASSLTSGGHSYNERFF.